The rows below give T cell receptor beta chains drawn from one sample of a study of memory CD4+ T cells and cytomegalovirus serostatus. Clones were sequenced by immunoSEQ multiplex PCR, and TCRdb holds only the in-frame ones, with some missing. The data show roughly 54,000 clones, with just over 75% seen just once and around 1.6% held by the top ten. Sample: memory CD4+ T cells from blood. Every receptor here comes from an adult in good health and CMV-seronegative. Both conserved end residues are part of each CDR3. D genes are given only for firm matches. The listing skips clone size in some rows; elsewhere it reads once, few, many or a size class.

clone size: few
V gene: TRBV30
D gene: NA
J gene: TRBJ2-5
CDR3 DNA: TGTGCCTGGGGACTCGGACACTACCAAGAGACCCAGTACTTC
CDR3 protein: CAWGLGHYQETQYF

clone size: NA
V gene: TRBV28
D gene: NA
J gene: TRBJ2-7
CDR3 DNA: TGTGCCAGCAACGACCGATCTTTCTACGAGCAGTACTTC
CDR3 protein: CASNDRSFYEQYF

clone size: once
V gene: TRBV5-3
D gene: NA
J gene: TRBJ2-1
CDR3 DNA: TGTGCCAGAAGCCCGGACCAGGAGGGCCGGTCCTACAATGAGCAGTTCTTC
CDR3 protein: CARSPDQEGRSYNEQFF

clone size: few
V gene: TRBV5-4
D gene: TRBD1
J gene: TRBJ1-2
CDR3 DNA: TGTGCCAGCAGCATAGGACAGGGGAGCCTCTATGGCTACACCTTC
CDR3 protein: CASSIGQGSLYGYTF

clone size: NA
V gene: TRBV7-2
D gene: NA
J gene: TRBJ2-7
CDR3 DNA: TGTGCCAGCAGCTTAATGCCTGGGACCTACGAGCAGTACTTC
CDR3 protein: CASSLMPGTYEQYF

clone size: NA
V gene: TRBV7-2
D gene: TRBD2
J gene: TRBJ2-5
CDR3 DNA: TGTGCCAGCAGCTTAGCCCCAACTAGCGGCTTTAAAGAGACCCAGTACTTC
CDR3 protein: CASSLAPTSGFKETQYF

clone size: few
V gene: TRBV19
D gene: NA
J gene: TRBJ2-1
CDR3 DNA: TGTGCCAGTCGGGACTCTTACAATGAGCAGTTCTTC
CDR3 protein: CASRDSYNEQFF

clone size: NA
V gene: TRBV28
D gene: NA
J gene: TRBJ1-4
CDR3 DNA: TGTGCCAGCAGTTTCGCCTCAAGGATGGAAAAACTGTTTTTT
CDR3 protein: CASSFASRMEKLFF

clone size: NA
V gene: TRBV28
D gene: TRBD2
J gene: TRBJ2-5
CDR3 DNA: TGTGCCTGGGGAACTAGCGGAGCGGGAGAGACCCAGTACTTC
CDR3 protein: CAWGTSGAGETQYF

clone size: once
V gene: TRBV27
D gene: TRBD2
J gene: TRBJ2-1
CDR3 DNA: TGTGCCAGCAGGAGAACGCGATTTGGACTAGCCTTCAGTGAGCAGTTCTTC
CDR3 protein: CASRRTRFGLAFSEQFF

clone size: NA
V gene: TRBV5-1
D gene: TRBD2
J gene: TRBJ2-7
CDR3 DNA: TGCGCCAGCAGCCAACCGGGACTAGCGGGAGGTTACTCCTACGAGCAGTACTTC
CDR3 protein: CASSQPGLAGGYSYEQYF

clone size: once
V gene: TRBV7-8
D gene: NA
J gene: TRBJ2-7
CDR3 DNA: TGTGCCAGCAGCTTCGGTGCGGGTGGCGAGCAGTACTTC
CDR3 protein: CASSFGAGGEQYF

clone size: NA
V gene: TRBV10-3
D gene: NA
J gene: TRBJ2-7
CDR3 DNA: TGTGCCATCAGTGATAGCGGGACAGTAAGCTCCTACGAGCAGTACTTC
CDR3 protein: CAISDSGTVSSYEQYF

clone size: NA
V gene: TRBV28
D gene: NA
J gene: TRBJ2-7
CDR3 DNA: TGTGCCAGCAGCCTGCCGAACTACGAGCAGTACTTC
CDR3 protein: CASSLPNYEQYF

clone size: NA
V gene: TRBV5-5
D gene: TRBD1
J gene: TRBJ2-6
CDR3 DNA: TGTGCCAGCAGCCTAATCACAGGGGCAATATCTGGGGCCAACGTCCTGACTTTC
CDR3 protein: CASSLITGAISGANVLTF

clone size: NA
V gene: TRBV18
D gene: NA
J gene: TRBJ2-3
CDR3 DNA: TGTGCCAGCTCACCACCGGCACAGTCGGATACGCAGTATTTT
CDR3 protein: CASSPPAQSDTQYF

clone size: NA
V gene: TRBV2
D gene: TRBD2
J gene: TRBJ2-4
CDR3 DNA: TGTGCCAGCAGTGAAGCGCTGGGGGGGACGCGAGGAAACATTCAGTACTTC
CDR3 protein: CASSEALGGTRGNIQYF

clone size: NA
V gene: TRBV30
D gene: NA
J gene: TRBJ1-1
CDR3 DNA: TGTGCCTGGAGTGCGACAGGGAACACTGAAGCTTTCTTT
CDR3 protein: CAWSATGNTEAFF

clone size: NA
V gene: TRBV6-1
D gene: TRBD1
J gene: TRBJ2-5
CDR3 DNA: TGTGCCAGCAGTGTGGACAGGCGGGAGACCCAGTACTTC
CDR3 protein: CASSVDRRETQYF

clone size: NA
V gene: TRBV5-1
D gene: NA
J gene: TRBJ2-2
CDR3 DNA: TGCGCCAGCAGCTTAGGTAGTTCGAACACCGGGGAGCTGTTTTTT
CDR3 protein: CASSLGSSNTGELFF

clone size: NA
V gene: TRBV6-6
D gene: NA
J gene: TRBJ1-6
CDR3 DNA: TGTGCCAGCAGTTTAACAGGGCCGGATTCACCCCTCCACTTT
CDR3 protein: CASSLTGPDSPLHF

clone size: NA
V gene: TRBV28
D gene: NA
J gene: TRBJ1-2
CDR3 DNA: TGTGCCAGCAGTTTATTTGCAGGAGTCAACTATGGCTACACCTTC
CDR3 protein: CASSLFAGVNYGYTF

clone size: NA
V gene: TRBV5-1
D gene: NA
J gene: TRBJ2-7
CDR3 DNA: TGCGCCAGCAGCTTGGTTCAGGGGAGCCACGAGCAGTACTTC
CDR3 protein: CASSLVQGSHEQYF

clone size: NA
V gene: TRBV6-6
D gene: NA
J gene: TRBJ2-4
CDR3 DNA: TGTGCCAGCAGAAGGATGGTAGAGGCCAAAAACATTCAGTACTTC
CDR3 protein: CASRRMVEAKNIQYF

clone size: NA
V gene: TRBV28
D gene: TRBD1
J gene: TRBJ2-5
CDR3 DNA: TGTGCCAGCAGACCGGGGGACAGGGGCCAAGAGACCCAGTACTTC
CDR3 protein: CASRPGDRGQETQYF

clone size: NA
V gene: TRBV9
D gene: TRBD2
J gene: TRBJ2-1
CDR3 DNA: TGTGCCAGCAGCCCCGGGACTAGGGTAATCAATGAGCAGTTCTTC
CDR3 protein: CASSPGTRVINEQFF

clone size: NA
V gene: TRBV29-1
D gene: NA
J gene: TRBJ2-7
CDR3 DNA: TGCAGCGTTGAGGAAAGGGTGTACAACTCCTACGAGCAGTACTTC
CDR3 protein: CSVEERVYNSYEQYF